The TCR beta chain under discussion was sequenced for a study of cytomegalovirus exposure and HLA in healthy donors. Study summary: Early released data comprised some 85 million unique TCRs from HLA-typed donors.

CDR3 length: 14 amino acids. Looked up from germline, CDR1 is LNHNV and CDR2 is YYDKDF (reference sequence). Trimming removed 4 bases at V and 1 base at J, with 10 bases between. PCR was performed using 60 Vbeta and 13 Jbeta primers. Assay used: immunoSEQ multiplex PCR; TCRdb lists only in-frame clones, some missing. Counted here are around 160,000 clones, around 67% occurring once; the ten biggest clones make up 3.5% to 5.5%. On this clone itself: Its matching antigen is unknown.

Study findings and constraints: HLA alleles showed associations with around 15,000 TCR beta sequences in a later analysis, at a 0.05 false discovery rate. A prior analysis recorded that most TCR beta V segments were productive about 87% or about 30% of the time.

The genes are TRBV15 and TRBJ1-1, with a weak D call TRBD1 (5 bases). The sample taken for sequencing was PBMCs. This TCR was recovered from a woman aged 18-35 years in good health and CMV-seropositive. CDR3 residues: CATSTAGTNTEAFF. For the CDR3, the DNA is TGTGCCACCAGCACCGCGGGGACGAACACTGAAGCTTTCTTT.